This T cell receptor (beta chain) appears in the sequencing data of a study of blood T cell repertoires in COVID-19. Study-level background: COVID-19 samples collected from the United States, Italy and Spain covered acute and convalescent phases.

CDR3 length: 19 residues. Germline CDR1 and CDR2: SGHRS and YFSETQ. Germline trimming cut 6 bases from V and 2 bases from J; bases unmatched to any gene: 17. One Seattle source followed patients from active infection through their disease course. Source study methods: Reference gene primer amplification yielded estimated nucleated cell counts. Only in-frame clones appear in the TCRdb table, and some are missing; sequencing was by immunoSEQ multiplex PCR. V, J and clone size are taken as reported in that table, and D and trimming were inferred from the DNA itself. The repertoire includes 230,000 or so clones, roughly 79% of them detected once, and 7.5% sits in the top ten.

The sequenced material came from peripheral blood. The source is a woman of 80 years or more with COVID-19, enrolled during active disease. This chain links TRBV5-1 with TRBJ2-5; 12 nucleotides align to TRBD2. This chain's CDR3 is CASTRAQGTSGPFQETQYF. Written as DNA, the CDR3 is TGCGCCAGCACCAGGGCACAGGGGACTAGCGGGCCCTTTCAAGAGACCCAGTACTTC. The full variable domain, completed using reference TRBV5-1 and TRBJ2-5, is KAGVTQTPRYLIKTRGQQVTLSCSPISGHRSVSWYQQTPGQGLQFLFEYFSETQRNKGNFPGRFSGRQFSNSRSEMNVSTLELGDSALYLCASTRAQGTSGPFQETQYFGPGTRLLVL.